Each of the 20 T cell receptor beta chains below was sequenced from the same sample in a study of blood T cell repertoires in COVID-19 (dated by TCRdb to the early 2020s). The library was built by means of the immunoSEQ multiplex PCR assay. TCRdb carries this immuneACCESS record with in-frame sequences only. Its versions omit some clonotypes, under half of them owing to an unresolved V gene in the studies checked, with the rest unexplained. Within this sample are 150,000 or so clones, with more than 85% of them counted one time only. 0.95% to 1.5% of the sample comes from the top ten. Sample: PBMCs or T cells enriched from blood (not recorded which). The receptor source for this set is a human donor with acute COVID-19. The donor label of this sample is uncertain.

This chain uses TRBV6-5 with TRBJ2-7, with TRBD2 identical over 9 bases. Germline V gene data show CDR1 as MNHEY and CDR2 as SVGAGI. V dropped 8 bases and J dropped 5; count of bases not matched to a gene: 10. There are 14 residues in the CDR3. The CDR3 DNA sequence: TGTGCCAGCGCCGCGACTAGCGGTGCCCACGAGCAGTACTTC. As protein: CASAATSGAHEQYF.

Concerning this clone itself: The same CDR3 arises from other DNA sequences in this sample as well. This sequence joins TRBV5-1 and TRBJ2-1; 7 bases map to TRBD1. Per germline, CDR1 SGHRS and CDR2 YFSETQ. This CDR3 is 16 amino acids long. Losses at the gene ends were 2 bases for V and 0 bases for J; bases not matched to a gene: 5. The CDR3 loop reads CASSLGGESSYNEQFF. CDR3 nucleotide sequence: TGCGCCAGCAGCTTAGGGGGCGAAAGCTCCTACAATGAGCAGTTCTTC.

The chain recombines TRBV14 with TRBJ1-2, with TRBD1 matching 9 bases. Germline V CDR1 and CDR2: SGHDN, FVKESK. The V segment lost 6 bases and the J segment 7 bases; nucleotides outside the gene matches: 12. The CDR3 is made up of 15 amino acids. The DNA for the CDR3 is TGTGCCAGCAGACCCGGGACAGGGACCTATGGTGGCTACACCTTC. Translated, it gives CASRPGTGTYGGYTF. The complete variable domain, with remaining parts taken from reference TRBV14 and TRBJ1-2, reads EAGVTQFPSHSVIEKGQTVTLRCDPISGHDNLYWYRRVMGKEIKFLLHFVKESKQDESGMPNNRFLAERTGGTYSTLKVQPAELEDSGVYFCASRPGTGTYGGYTFGSGTRLTVV.

This chain links TRBV18 with TRBJ2-4; 7 bases map to TRBD2. V gave up 0 bases and J gave up 1 base; unmatched junction bases: 6. The germline CDR1 and CDR2 sequences are KGHSH and LQKENI. The CDR3 sequence is 17 residues long. The CDR3 coding sequence is TGTGCCAGCTCACCACCCCGTTCAGCGGGGGCCAAAAACATTCAGTACTTC. Encoded protein: CASSPPRSAGAKNIQYF.

This chain connects TRBV10-3 to TRBJ2-7; D is possibly TRBD2 (5 bases). The CDR3 covers 14 residues. CDR1 ENHRY and CDR2 SYGVKD come from the germline V gene. V was shortened by 3 bases and J by 3 bases, with 12 bases between the two germline ends. Here the CDR3 reads CAISDDGELYEQYF. As DNA, the CDR3 is TGTGCCATCAGTGACGATGGGGAGCTCTACGAGCAGTACTTC.

The gene calls are TRBV5-6 and TRBJ1-1, with 9 bases fitting TRBD1. The CDR3 loop spans 14 amino acids. V shed 4 bases, J shed 7 bases, and the junction held 8 bases outside the gene matches. Germline-derived CDR1 and CDR2 are SGHDT and YYEEEE. The CDR3, as DNA: TGTGCCAGCAGCCGGGACAGGGTAGCTTTTGAAGCTTTCTTT. Translation gives CASSRDRVAFEAFF.

This clone appeared once. V gene TRBV7-8 combines with J gene TRBJ1-5; a weak D match, TRBD1 (6 bases). This CDR3 region has 19 residues. The V end was cut by 0 bases, the J end by 0 bases, with 18 bases between. Germline loops: CDR1 SGHVS, CDR2 FQNEAQ. CDR3 protein: CASSLADHTGTYSNQPQHF. In nucleotides, the CDR3 is TGTGCCAGCAGCTTAGCGGACCACACAGGGACCTATAGCAATCAGCCCCAGCATTTT.

In this sample, this clone turned up once. V is TRBV7-8 and J is TRBJ2-6; TRBD2 matches 7 bases. V shed 5 bases, J shed 0 bases, and the junction held 1 base outside the gene matches. CDR3 length equals 15 residues. The V gene's germline CDR1 is SGHVS and CDR2 FQNEAQ. The CDR3, as DNA: TGTGCCAGCAGCGGGGGGGACTCTGGGGCCAACGTCCTGACTTTC. Its translation is CASSGGDSGANVLTF.

This clone appeared a single time. V gene TRBV27 combines with J gene TRBJ2-3, with a possible D match to TRBD2 (6 bases). V lost 4 bases and J lost 3, with 14 bases in between. Germline V gene data show CDR1 as MNHEY and CDR2 as SMNVEV (reference sequence). The CDR3 sequence is 15 residues long. The CDR3 nucleotides read TGTGCCAGCAGTTACCGGGGGAGGAGAACAGATACGCAGTATTTT. It encodes CASSYRGRRTDTQYF.

The CDR3 sequence is CASSSGDQPQHF. The CDR3 nucleotides are TGTGCCAGCAGCTCAGGGGATCAGCCCCAGCATTTT. J is TRBJ1-5 and V is TRBV5-6; possible D gene TRBD1, 6 bases. CDR1 SGHDT and CDR2 YYEEEE come from the germline V gene. V shed 3 bases and J shed 5 bases, with 6 bases lying between them. This CDR3 is 12 amino acids long.

The chain carries TRBV7-9 and TRBJ2-3, with D perhaps matching TRBD1 (5 bases). Trimming shortened V by 3 bases and J by 5 bases, and 12 bases separated the two germline ends. CDR3 size: 14 residues. The V gene's germline CDR1 is SEHNR and CDR2 FQNEAQ (reference sequence). The CDR3 sequence: CASSFGGQGDTQYF. The CDR3 DNA sequence: TGTGCCAGCAGCTTCGGCGGCCAGGGAGATACGCAGTATTTT.

The chain uses TRBV14 and TRBJ1-2; 7 bases match TRBD1. The CDR3 is 13 amino acids. Germline assignment: CDR1 SGHDN and CDR2 FVKESK. V shed 8 bases and J 0 bases; nucleotides not matched to a gene: 3. As DNA, the CDR3 is TGTGCCAGCGCCGGGACAGCTAACTATGGCTACACCTTC. This sequence encodes CASAGTANYGYTF.

This clone was counted a single time. The rearrangement uses TRBV5-1 and TRBJ2-7; 9 positions match TRBD1. The junction had 5 bases not matched to a gene; V was cut back by 1 base and J by 6 bases. The germline CDR1 and CDR2 sequences are SGHRS and YFSETQ. The CDR3 totals 14 residues. The CDR3 DNA sequence: TGCGCCAGCAGCTTGCAAACAGGGGGCGTCGAGCAGTACTTC. This encodes CASSLQTGGVEQYF.

V and J are TRBV6-2 or TRBV6-3 and TRBJ2-1, with a weak D call TRBD2 (6 bases). Germline-derived CDR1 and CDR2 are MNHEY and SVGEGT. The CDR3 is 16 amino acids. Trimming removed 4 bases from V and 0 bases from J, with 13 bases in between. The CDR3 region has the DNA TGTGCCAGCAGTTCCCGGGACTGGAGCTCCTACAATGAGCAGTTCTTC. Its protein is CASSSRDWSSYNEQFF.

The chain uses TRBV24-1 and TRBJ2-7; D is possibly TRBD2 (5 bases). The CDR3 contains 16 residues. Germline loops: CDR1 KGHDR, CDR2 SFDVKD. V shed 3 bases and J shed 2 bases, with 16 bases lying between them. CDR3 DNA: TGTGCCACCAGTGATAAGAACCTAGGGAGAACCTACGAGCAGTACTTC. Its translation is CATSDKNLGRTYEQYF.

The V call is TRBV15, the J call TRBJ2-3, with a weak D call TRBD2 (5 bases). CDR1 is LNHNV and CDR2 is YYDKDF in the germline V gene (reference sequence). The length of the CDR3 is 15 residues. V was clipped by 0 bases and J by 5 bases, with 12 bases between them. CDR3 in DNA: TGTGCCACCAGCAGAGATTGGGCCGGGGTAGATACGCAGTATTTT. This codes for CATSRDWAGVDTQYF.

This chain links TRBV18 with TRBJ2-2; 9 bases map to TRBD1. The CDR3 totals 20 residues. The junction had 15 bases not matched to a gene; V was cut back by 4 bases and J by 0 bases. In germline, CDR1 is KGHSH, CDR2 LQKENI. CDR3 loop: CASSLREITGQGPNTGELFF. Here the CDR3 DNA reads TGTGCCAGCTCACTCCGAGAAATTACCGGACAGGGGCCGAACACCGGGGAGCTGTTTTTT.

This clone was seen a handful of times. The chain links TRBV3-1 (or the pseudogene TRBV3-2) to TRBJ1-3; D not resolved. The length of the CDR3 is 16 residues. V was clipped by 5 bases and J by 0 bases, with 14 bases between them. CDR1 and CDR2 from the germline V gene are LGHDT and YNNKEL (reference sequence). The CDR3 reads CASSFRTGSSGNTIYF. The DNA of the CDR3 is TGTGCCAGCAGCTTTCGGACGGGGAGCTCTGGAAACACCATATATTTT.

This chain uses TRBV19 with TRBJ1-1; a weak D match, TRBD1 (5 bases). This CDR3 has 14 residues. The V and J ends lost 3 bases and 1 base respectively, with 9 bases between them. Germline V gene sequence: CDR1 LNHDA, CDR2 SQIVND (reference sequence). The CDR3 loop is CASSMGHSNTEAFF. The CDR3 DNA sequence: TGTGCCAGTAGTATGGGGCACTCGAACACTGAAGCTTTCTTT.

The chain combines TRBV30 with TRBJ1-1; the D is unclear. The CDR3 is made up of 13 amino acids. Trimming pared 2 bases from V and 7 bases from J, leaving 14 bases between. Germline V gene lookup returns CDR1 GTSNPN and CDR2 SVGIG (reference sequence). Written as DNA, the CDR3 is TGTGCCTGGAGTTTCGGGTCTTTAGGTGAAGCTTTCTTT. Its translation is CAWSFGSLGEAFF.